A selection of T cell receptor beta chains follows, all from one sample in a study of identical twins. TCRdb redid the calling of the 5' RACE reads with MiXCR, one entry per CDR3 protein. Here the sample spans about 520,000 distinct CDR3 sequences, 22% being singletons. This same sample was also part of a study on T cells expressing NK-cell markers.

The specimen was CD4+ T cells sorted from blood. The receptors here all came from a woman aged 18-35 years in good health. CDR3s include the opening cysteine and the closing phenylalanine or tryptophan. The order of the fields is CDR3 DNA, CDR3 protein, V gene, clone size, J gene, D gene. A D gene is named only where the DNA matches it firmly. The listing skips clone size in some rows; elsewhere it reads once, few, many or a size class.

CDR3nt: TGCAGTGGCAGGCGGCAAGCAGAGACCCAGTACTTC
CDR3aa: CSGRRQAETQYF
v_gene: TRBV20-1
abundance: NA
j_gene: TRBJ2-5
d_gene: NA

CDR3nt: TGTGCCAGCAGTGGGGGACATCTGTCCGGGGAGCTGTTTTTT
CDR3aa: CASSGGHLSGELFF
v_gene: TRBV2
abundance: few
j_gene: TRBJ2-2
d_gene: NA

CDR3nt: TGTGCCAGCAGGCTCAGGGAGAGCGAGCAGTACTTC
CDR3aa: CASRLRESEQYF
v_gene: TRBV12-3/TRBV12-4
abundance: many
j_gene: TRBJ2-7
d_gene: NA

CDR3nt: TGCGCCAGCAGCCCTCCTTCTCTAGCGATTGAGATCTTC
CDR3aa: CASSPPSLAIEIF
v_gene: TRBV4-1
abundance: NA
j_gene: TRBJ2-1
d_gene: NA

CDR3nt: TGCAGTGCTGGGGACAGCGGCTACGAGCAGTACTTC
CDR3aa: CSAGDSGYEQYF
v_gene: TRBV20-1
abundance: once
j_gene: TRBJ2-7
d_gene: TRBD1

CDR3nt: TGTGCCTTCAGTGGGACTAGCGGGAGTGGGCGATCCTACAATGAGCAGTTCTTC
CDR3aa: CAFSGTSGSGRSYNEQFF
v_gene: TRBV2
abundance: NA
j_gene: TRBJ2-1
d_gene: TRBD2

CDR3nt: TGCAGTGCTAGGGACGTTGAAAACACCATATATTTT
CDR3aa: CSARDVENTIYF
v_gene: TRBV20-1
abundance: few
j_gene: TRBJ1-3
d_gene: NA

CDR3nt: TGTGCCATCAGTGAGTCAAGCGGCAAACAAGAGACCCAGTACTTC
CDR3aa: CAISESSGKQETQYF
v_gene: TRBV10-3
abundance: NA
j_gene: TRBJ2-5
d_gene: NA

CDR3nt: TGTGCCACCAGCAGAGATCGGGGGGAGACCCAGTACTTC
CDR3aa: CATSRDRGETQYF
v_gene: TRBV15
abundance: many
j_gene: TRBJ2-5
d_gene: NA

CDR3nt: TGTGCCAGCAGCCATAGCGGGGGGGATGCGGAGACCCAGTACTTC
CDR3aa: CASSHSGGDAETQYF
v_gene: TRBV4-2
abundance: few
j_gene: TRBJ2-5
d_gene: TRBD2

CDR3nt: TGTGCCAGCAGCCCGGACGGGGAGGCCTACGAGCAGTACTTC
CDR3aa: CASSPDGEAYEQYF
v_gene: TRBV5-4
abundance: once
j_gene: TRBJ2-7
d_gene: NA

CDR3nt: TGTGCCAGCAGTGACCAACGACTAGCAGCGGCCGGGGAGCTGTTTTTT
CDR3aa: CASSDQRLAAAGELFF
v_gene: TRBV25-1
abundance: NA
j_gene: TRBJ2-2
d_gene: TRBD2

CDR3nt: TGCGCCAGCACCCTAGCGGGAAACTCCTACGAGCAGTACTTC
CDR3aa: CASTLAGNSYEQYF
v_gene: TRBV10-2
abundance: few
j_gene: TRBJ2-7
d_gene: TRBD2

CDR3nt: TGTGCCAGCAGCATAAGGACCGGCCGGGTGAAATCACCCCTCCACTTT
CDR3aa: CASSIRTGRVKSPLHF
v_gene: TRBV7-2
abundance: NA
j_gene: TRBJ1-6
d_gene: NA

CDR3nt: TGCGCCAGCAGCTTGGAGGCCGACAGGGGTGAGCAGTTCTTC
CDR3aa: CASSLEADRGEQFF
v_gene: TRBV5-1
abundance: NA
j_gene: TRBJ2-1
d_gene: TRBD1

CDR3nt: TGTGCCAGCAGTTTAAAATTGGGAGGGAGCTCCTACAATGAGCAGTTCTTC
CDR3aa: CASSLKLGGSSYNEQFF
v_gene: TRBV12-3/TRBV12-4
abundance: many
j_gene: TRBJ2-1
d_gene: TRBD2

CDR3nt: TGTGCCAGCAGCTTCGGGAACAGGGACACTGAAGCTTTCTTT
CDR3aa: CASSFGNRDTEAFF
v_gene: TRBV5-5
abundance: few
j_gene: TRBJ1-1
d_gene: NA

CDR3nt: TGTGCCAGCAGTATGACTAGCGGGAGCCCCTACGAGCAGTACTTC
CDR3aa: CASSMTSGSPYEQYF
v_gene: TRBV12-3/TRBV12-4
abundance: NA
j_gene: TRBJ2-7
d_gene: TRBD2

CDR3nt: TGTGCCAGCAGCTCAGGACGGTTAGCTAACTATGGCTACACCTTC
CDR3aa: CASSSGRLANYGYTF
v_gene: TRBV7-8
abundance: NA
j_gene: TRBJ1-2
d_gene: NA

CDR3nt: TGCAGTGCTAGGGTTGACTGGGAAGCTTTCTTT
CDR3aa: CSARVDWEAFF
v_gene: TRBV20-1
abundance: few
j_gene: TRBJ1-1
d_gene: NA

CDR3nt: TGTGCCAGCAGCTTAGCGCACGGGACTCTGGGAGGCTACACCTTC
CDR3aa: CASSLAHGTLGGYTF
v_gene: TRBV7-9
abundance: NA
j_gene: TRBJ1-2
d_gene: NA

CDR3nt: TGTGCCACCAGTGTCGGGGGAGGCACAGATACGCAGTATTTT
CDR3aa: CATSVGGGTDTQYF
v_gene: TRBV24-1
abundance: NA
j_gene: TRBJ2-3
d_gene: NA

CDR3nt: TGTGCCAGCACCAGACAGGGGACTTACTCTGGGGCCAACGTCCTGACTTTC
CDR3aa: CASTRQGTYSGANVLTF
v_gene: TRBV9
abundance: NA
j_gene: TRBJ2-6
d_gene: TRBD1

CDR3nt: TGCAGTGTTAGAGGGGGGACCACCCAAGAGACCCAGTACTTC
CDR3aa: CSVRGGTTQETQYF
v_gene: TRBV20-1
abundance: NA
j_gene: TRBJ2-5
d_gene: NA

CDR3nt: TGTGCCAGCAGTTACAGGAGAGCGCGAAAGGACAATGAGCAGTTCTTC
CDR3aa: CASSYRRARKDNEQFF
v_gene: TRBV6-2/TRBV6-3
abundance: few
j_gene: TRBJ2-1
d_gene: NA

CDR3nt: TGCGCCAGCAGCTTGAGGGATTACACTGAAGCTTTCTTT
CDR3aa: CASSLRDYTEAFF
v_gene: TRBV5-1
abundance: few
j_gene: TRBJ1-1
d_gene: NA

CDR3nt: TGTGCCAGCAGTGTTTTCGGGGATGACAGGTGCACCTTC
CDR3aa: CASSVFGDDRCTF
v_gene: TRBV2
abundance: NA
j_gene: TRBJ1-2
d_gene: NA

CDR3nt: TGTGCCAGCACCGGACGGAACCAAGAGACCCAGTACTTC
CDR3aa: CASTGRNQETQYF
v_gene: TRBV9
abundance: few
j_gene: TRBJ2-5
d_gene: NA

CDR3nt: TGTGCCAGCACCCTAGCCGGGACTCTTACTAGCACAGATACGCAGTATTTT
CDR3aa: CASTLAGTLTSTDTQYF
v_gene: TRBV5-7
abundance: few
j_gene: TRBJ2-3
d_gene: NA

CDR3nt: TGTGCCATCAGTGAATCTTATCTTACAGACATTCAGTACTTC
CDR3aa: CAISESYLTDIQYF
v_gene: TRBV10-3
abundance: NA
j_gene: TRBJ2-4
d_gene: NA

CDR3nt: TGCAGTGCTAGGGAACATCCAGGGGGTTCTCATGGCTACACCTTC
CDR3aa: CSAREHPGGSHGYTF
v_gene: TRBV20-1
abundance: few
j_gene: TRBJ1-2
d_gene: TRBD1

CDR3nt: TGTGCCAGCAGTTTATTCTCCGAAAATGGCTACACCTTC
CDR3aa: CASSLFSENGYTF
v_gene: TRBV28
abundance: NA
j_gene: TRBJ1-2
d_gene: NA

CDR3nt: TGTGCCTGGAGTGCGGGGCTAGCGGGAACCTACGAGCAGTACTTC
CDR3aa: CAWSAGLAGTYEQYF
v_gene: TRBV30
abundance: NA
j_gene: TRBJ2-7
d_gene: TRBD2

CDR3nt: TGCAGTGCTAGTCCCCAGGGCTACGAGCAGTACTTC
CDR3aa: CSASPQGYEQYF
v_gene: TRBV20-1
abundance: NA
j_gene: TRBJ2-7
d_gene: NA

CDR3nt: TGCAGTGCTAGACCGAACACAGATACGCAGTATTTT
CDR3aa: CSARPNTDTQYF
v_gene: TRBV20-1
abundance: few
j_gene: TRBJ2-3
d_gene: NA

CDR3nt: TGCGCCAGCAGCTTGGTCGCAGCACAGTCCTACAATGAGCAGTTCTTC
CDR3aa: CASSLVAAQSYNEQFF
v_gene: TRBV5-1
abundance: NA
j_gene: TRBJ2-1
d_gene: NA

CDR3nt: TGTGCCAGCAGCTTCGACCCCCAGGGGGCTTTCTTT
CDR3aa: CASSFDPQGAFF
v_gene: TRBV11-2
abundance: few
j_gene: TRBJ1-1
d_gene: NA

CDR3nt: TGTGCCAGCAGGTTGGGCACCGCCGGGGATACGCAGTATTTT
CDR3aa: CASRLGTAGDTQYF
v_gene: TRBV11-2
abundance: few
j_gene: TRBJ2-3
d_gene: NA

CDR3nt: TGTGCCAGCAGGACCATGGGACTAGCCACCACAGATACGCAGTATTTT
CDR3aa: CASRTMGLATTDTQYF
v_gene: TRBV6-1
abundance: NA
j_gene: TRBJ2-3
d_gene: TRBD2

CDR3nt: TGTGCCATCAGTGAGGGGGCGGGATCCTACAATGAGCAGTTCTTC
CDR3aa: CAISEGAGSYNEQFF
v_gene: TRBV10-3
abundance: few
j_gene: TRBJ2-1
d_gene: NA

CDR3nt: TGCGCCAGCAGCCAAGCGCCTTCAGGGGTGGGCACAGATACGCAGTATTTT
CDR3aa: CASSQAPSGVGTDTQYF
v_gene: TRBV4-3
abundance: NA
j_gene: TRBJ2-3
d_gene: NA

CDR3nt: TGTGCCAGCTTCGGCTACCAGTCCTACAATGAGCAGTTCTTC
CDR3aa: CASFGYQSYNEQFF
v_gene: TRBV18
abundance: few
j_gene: TRBJ2-1
d_gene: NA

CDR3nt: TGTGCCAGCTCACCAGGAGGACTTTCCAACACTGAAGCTTTCTTT
CDR3aa: CASSPGGLSNTEAFF
v_gene: TRBV18
abundance: NA
j_gene: TRBJ1-1
d_gene: NA

CDR3nt: TGTGCCAGCCGCAAGCGGGGGCTCACAGATACGCAGTATTTT
CDR3aa: CASRKRGLTDTQYF
v_gene: TRBV6-1
abundance: few
j_gene: TRBJ2-3
d_gene: TRBD2

CDR3nt: TGTGCCAGCGGTGGGAGGCGGGGGGTATACGAGCAGTACTTC
CDR3aa: CASGGRRGVYEQYF
v_gene: TRBV2
abundance: NA
j_gene: TRBJ2-7
d_gene: TRBD2

CDR3nt: TGTGCCAGCAGTTACTCAGCTAGCGGGAGAGTGAACGAGCAGTTCTTC
CDR3aa: CASSYSASGRVNEQFF
v_gene: TRBV6-2/TRBV6-3
abundance: NA
j_gene: TRBJ2-1
d_gene: TRBD2